The clone carrying this TCR beta chain was detected ten times or more. What it binds is not known. This CDR3 region has 16 residues. Looked up from germline, CDR1 is KGHDR and CDR2 is SFDVKD. V lost 3 bases to trimming and J lost 3 bases; unmatched junction nucleotides: 2. The data originate from a study of T cell repertoires in cytomegalovirus infection. Whole-study context: Public TCR beta signatures provided an indication of both CMV infection and a matching HLA type.

General study findings and limits: CMV carriers with the relevant HLA were identified by cumulative public TCR beta family frequency.

TCRdb fed the reads into MiXCR, producing one record per CDR3 protein. The sample has about 740,000 distinct CDR3 sequences; roughly 36% are singletons. Source material: PBMCs. The TCR sequence derives from a human donor in good health (CMV status not recorded). Some clones in this sample may be carry-over from other donors' samples. The chain combines TRBV24-1 with TRBJ2-3; 13 bases are a match to TRBD2. The DNA of the CDR3 is TGTGCCACCAGTGATCCGGGACTAGCGGGAACAGATACGCAGTATTTT. Translating gives CATSDPGLAGTDTQYF.